This T cell receptor (beta chain) is from a study of vaccination and CD4 T cells after COVID-19. About the study: Convalescent individuals exhibited SARS-CoV-2 positivity on nasal swab PCR, with nine mild and one severe presentation. The BNT162b2 or mRNA-1273 vaccine was given to participants in two doses.

The junction had 3 bases not matched to a gene; V was cut back by 3 bases and J by 2 bases. This CDR3 spans 15 amino acids. Germline V gene sequence: CDR1 ENHRY, CDR2 SYGVKD. This clonotype was found a few times. Its antigen remains unidentified. Cultured CD4+ T cell DNA was sequenced using the Oncomine TCR Beta short-read assay. After culture, CD4+ T cells served as the source for genomic DNA extraction. TCRdb reprocessed the PCR reads via MiXCR and lists one record per CDR3 protein. The sample lists about 14,000 distinct CDR3 sequences; under 25% were seen once. As to treatment: roughly ten-day PBMC culture with coronavirus spike peptide pools or control peptides (ViraFEST assay). Cell culture was performed with 2 million or so PBMCs per well in the presence of approximately 10 IU/ml IL-2 and 10 ug/ml peptide pools.

Sequencing was done on a sample of cultured CD4+ T cells from blood. The sequence was obtained from a human donor with COVID-19. This chain connects TRBV10-3 to TRBJ2-5, with 10 positions matching TRBD2. CDR3 in amino acids: CAISELAGTQETQYF. As DNA, the CDR3 is TGTGCCATCAGTGAACTAGCGGGGACTCAAGAGACCCAGTACTTC.